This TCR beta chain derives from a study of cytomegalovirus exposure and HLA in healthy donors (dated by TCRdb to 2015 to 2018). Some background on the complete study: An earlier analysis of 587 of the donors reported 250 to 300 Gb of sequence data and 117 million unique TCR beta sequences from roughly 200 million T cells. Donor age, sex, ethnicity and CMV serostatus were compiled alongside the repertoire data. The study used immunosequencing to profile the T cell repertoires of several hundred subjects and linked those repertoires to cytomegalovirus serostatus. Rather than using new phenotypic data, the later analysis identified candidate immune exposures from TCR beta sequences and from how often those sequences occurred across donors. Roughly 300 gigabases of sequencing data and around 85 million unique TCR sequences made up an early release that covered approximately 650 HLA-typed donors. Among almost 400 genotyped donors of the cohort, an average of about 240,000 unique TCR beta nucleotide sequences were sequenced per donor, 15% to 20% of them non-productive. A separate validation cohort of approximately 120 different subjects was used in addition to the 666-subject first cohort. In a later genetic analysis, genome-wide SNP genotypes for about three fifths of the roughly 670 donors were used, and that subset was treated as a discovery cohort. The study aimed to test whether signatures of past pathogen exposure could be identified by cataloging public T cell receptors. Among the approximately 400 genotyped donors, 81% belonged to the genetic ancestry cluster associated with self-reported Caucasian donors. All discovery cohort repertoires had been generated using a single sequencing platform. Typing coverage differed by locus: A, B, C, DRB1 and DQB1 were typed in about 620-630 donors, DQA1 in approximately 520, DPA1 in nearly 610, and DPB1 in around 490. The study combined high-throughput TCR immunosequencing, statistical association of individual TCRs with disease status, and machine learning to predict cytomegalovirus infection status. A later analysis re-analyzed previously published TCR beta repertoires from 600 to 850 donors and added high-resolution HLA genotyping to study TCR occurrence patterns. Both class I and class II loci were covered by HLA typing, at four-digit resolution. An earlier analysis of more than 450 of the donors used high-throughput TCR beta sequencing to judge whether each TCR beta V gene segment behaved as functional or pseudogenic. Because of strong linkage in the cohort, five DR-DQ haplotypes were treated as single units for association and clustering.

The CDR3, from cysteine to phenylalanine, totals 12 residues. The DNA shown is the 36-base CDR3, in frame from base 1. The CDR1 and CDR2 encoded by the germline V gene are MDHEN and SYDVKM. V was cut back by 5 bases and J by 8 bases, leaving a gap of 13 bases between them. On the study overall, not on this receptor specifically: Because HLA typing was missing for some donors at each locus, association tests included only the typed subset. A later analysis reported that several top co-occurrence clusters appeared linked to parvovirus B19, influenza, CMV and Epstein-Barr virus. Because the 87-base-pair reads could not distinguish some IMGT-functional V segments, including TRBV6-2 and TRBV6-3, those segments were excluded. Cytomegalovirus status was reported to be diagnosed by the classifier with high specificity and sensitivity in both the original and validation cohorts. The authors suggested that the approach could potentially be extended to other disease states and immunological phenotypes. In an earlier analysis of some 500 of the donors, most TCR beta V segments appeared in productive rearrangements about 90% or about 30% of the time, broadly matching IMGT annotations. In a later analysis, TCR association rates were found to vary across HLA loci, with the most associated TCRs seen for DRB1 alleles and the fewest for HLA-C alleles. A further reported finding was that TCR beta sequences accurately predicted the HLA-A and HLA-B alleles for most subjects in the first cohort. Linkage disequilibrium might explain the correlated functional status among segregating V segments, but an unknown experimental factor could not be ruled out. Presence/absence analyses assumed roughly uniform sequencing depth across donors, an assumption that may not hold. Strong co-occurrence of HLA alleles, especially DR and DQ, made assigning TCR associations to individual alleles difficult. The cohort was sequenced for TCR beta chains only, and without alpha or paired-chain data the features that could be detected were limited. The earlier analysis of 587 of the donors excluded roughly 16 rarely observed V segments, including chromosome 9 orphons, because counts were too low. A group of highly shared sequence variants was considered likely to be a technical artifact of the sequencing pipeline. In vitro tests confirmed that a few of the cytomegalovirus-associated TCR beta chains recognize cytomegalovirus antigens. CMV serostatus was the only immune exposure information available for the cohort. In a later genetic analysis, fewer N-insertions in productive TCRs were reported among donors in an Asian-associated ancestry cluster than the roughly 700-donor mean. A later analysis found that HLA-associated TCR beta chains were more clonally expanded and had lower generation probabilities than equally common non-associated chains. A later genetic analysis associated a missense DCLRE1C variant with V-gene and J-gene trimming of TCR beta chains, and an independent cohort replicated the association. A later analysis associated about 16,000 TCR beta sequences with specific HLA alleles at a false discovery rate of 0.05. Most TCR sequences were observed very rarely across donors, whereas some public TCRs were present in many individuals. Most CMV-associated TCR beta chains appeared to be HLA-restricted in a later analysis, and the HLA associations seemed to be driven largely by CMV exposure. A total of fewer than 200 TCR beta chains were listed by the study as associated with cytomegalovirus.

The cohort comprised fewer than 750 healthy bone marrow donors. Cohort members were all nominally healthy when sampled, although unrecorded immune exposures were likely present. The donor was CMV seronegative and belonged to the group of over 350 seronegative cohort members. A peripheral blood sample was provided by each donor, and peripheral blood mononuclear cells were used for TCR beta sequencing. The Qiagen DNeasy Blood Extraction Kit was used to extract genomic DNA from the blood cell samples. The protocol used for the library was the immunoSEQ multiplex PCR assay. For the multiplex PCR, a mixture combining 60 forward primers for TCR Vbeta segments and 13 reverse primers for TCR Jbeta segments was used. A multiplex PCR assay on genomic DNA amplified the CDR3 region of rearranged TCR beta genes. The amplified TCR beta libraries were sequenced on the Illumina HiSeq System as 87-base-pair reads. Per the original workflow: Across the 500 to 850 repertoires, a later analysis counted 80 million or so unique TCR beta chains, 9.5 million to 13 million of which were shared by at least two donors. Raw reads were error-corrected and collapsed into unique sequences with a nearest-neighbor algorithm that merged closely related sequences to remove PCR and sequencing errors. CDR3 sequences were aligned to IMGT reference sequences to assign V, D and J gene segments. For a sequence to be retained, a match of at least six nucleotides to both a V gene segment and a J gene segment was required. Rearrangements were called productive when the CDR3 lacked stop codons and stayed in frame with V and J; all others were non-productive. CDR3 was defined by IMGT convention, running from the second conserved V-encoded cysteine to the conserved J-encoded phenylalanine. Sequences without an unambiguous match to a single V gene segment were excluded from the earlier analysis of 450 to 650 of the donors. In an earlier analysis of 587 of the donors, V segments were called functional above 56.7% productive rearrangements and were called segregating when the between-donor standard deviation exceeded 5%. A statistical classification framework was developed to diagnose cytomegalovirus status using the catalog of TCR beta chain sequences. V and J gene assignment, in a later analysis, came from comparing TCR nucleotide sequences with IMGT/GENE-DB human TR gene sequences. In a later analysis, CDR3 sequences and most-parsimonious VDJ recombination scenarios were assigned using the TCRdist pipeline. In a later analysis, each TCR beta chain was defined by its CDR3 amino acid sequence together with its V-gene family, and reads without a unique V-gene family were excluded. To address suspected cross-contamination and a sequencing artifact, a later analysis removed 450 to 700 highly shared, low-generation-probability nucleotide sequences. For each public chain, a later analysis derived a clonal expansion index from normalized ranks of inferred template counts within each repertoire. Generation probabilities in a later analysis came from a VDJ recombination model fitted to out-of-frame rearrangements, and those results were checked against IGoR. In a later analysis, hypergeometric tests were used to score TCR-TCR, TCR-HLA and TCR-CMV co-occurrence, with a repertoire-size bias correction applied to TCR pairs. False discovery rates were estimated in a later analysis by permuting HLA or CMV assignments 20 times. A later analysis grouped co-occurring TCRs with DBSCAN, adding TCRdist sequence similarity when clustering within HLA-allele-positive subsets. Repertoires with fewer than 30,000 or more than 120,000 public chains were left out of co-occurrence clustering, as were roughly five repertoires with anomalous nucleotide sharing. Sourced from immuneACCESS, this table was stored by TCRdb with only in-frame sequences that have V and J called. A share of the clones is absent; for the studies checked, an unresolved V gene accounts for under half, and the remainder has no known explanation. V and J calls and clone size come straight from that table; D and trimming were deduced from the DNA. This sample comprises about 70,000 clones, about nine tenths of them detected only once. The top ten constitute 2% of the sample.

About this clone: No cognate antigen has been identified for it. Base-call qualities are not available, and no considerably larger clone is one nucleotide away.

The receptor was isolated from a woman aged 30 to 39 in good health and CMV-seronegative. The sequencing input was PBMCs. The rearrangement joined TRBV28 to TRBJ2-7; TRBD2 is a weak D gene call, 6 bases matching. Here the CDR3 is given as CASSLTSGQQYF. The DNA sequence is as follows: TGTGCCAGCAGTCTGACCAGCGGGCAGCAGTACTTC. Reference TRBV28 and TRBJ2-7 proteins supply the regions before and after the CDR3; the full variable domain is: DVKVTQSSRYLVKRTGEKVFLECVQDMDHENMFWYRQDPGLGLRLIYFSYDVKMKEKGDIPEGYSVSREKKERFSLILESASTNQTSMYLCASSLTSGQQYFGPGTRLTVT.